This is a list of T cell receptor beta chains from one sample in a study of blood T cell repertoires in COVID-19. Some clones are missing from TCRdb's copy, which holds only in-frame ones; the method was immunoSEQ multiplex PCR. Here the sample spans roughly 240,000 clones, roughly 85% being singletons. Material: PBMCs or T cells enriched from blood (not recorded which). The receptors come from a woman aged 50 to 60 with acute COVID-19. Both conserved end residues are part of each CDR3. D genes are given only for firm matches. A clone size is listed for some rows: how often the clone was seen (once, few, many), or a class if it is expanded.

CDR3 DNA: TGTGCCAGCAGCTTAACGGAGGGGACAGATACGCAGTATTTT; CDR3 protein: CASSLTEGTDTQYF; J gene: TRBJ2-3; clone size: -; D gene: -; V gene: TRBV7-2
CDR3 DNA: TGTGCCAGCCCGCCCCCCAGACAGGGAGCTAACTATGGCTACACCTTC; CDR3 protein: CASPPPRQGANYGYTF; J gene: TRBJ1-2; clone size: -; D gene: TRBD1; V gene: TRBV2
CDR3 DNA: TGCGCCAGCAGCTTGAACAGGGGCCCTTCTAACTATGGCTACACCTTC; CDR3 protein: CASSLNRGPSNYGYTF; J gene: TRBJ1-2; clone size: -; D gene: TRBD1; V gene: TRBV5-1
CDR3 DNA: TGCGCCAGCAGCCAAGATTGGTCAGCGGGGCGCCAAGAGACCCAGTACTTC; CDR3 protein: CASSQDWSAGRQETQYF; J gene: TRBJ2-5; clone size: -; D gene: TRBD2; V gene: TRBV4-3
CDR3 DNA: TGTGCCAGCAGCCAAGTCCAGGGGAGGGTGGACGAGCAGTACTTC; CDR3 protein: CASSQVQGRVDEQYF; J gene: TRBJ2-7; clone size: -; D gene: -; V gene: TRBV3-1/TRBV3-2
CDR3 DNA: TGTGCCAGCACCCTGTCAGGGGGGAGGAACACTGAAGCTTTCTTT; CDR3 protein: CASTLSGGRNTEAFF; J gene: TRBJ1-1; clone size: -; D gene: TRBD1; V gene: TRBV11-1
CDR3 DNA: TGTGCCAGCAGCGTAGCCGGACAGGGGGCCTTGTATGAGCAGTTCTTC; CDR3 protein: CASSVAGQGALYEQFF; J gene: TRBJ2-1; clone size: -; D gene: TRBD1; V gene: TRBV9
CDR3 DNA: TGTGCCAGCTCACCCCGGGACAGCCTTGAAGCTTTCTTT; CDR3 protein: CASSPRDSLEAFF; J gene: TRBJ1-1; clone size: -; D gene: TRBD1; V gene: TRBV18
CDR3 DNA: TGCGCCAGCAGTCCCGGGACAGGAATGATCCTCTTT; CDR3 protein: CASSPGTGMILF; J gene: TRBJ1-1; clone size: -; D gene: TRBD1; V gene: TRBV5-1
CDR3 DNA: TGCGCCAGCAGCTTGGGACAGCCAAACACTGAAGCTTTCTTT; CDR3 protein: CASSLGQPNTEAFF; J gene: TRBJ1-1; clone size: -; D gene: -; V gene: TRBV5-1
CDR3 DNA: TGTGCCAGCAGCTTTACAGGGTTAAGCTCCTACAATGAGCAGTTCTTC; CDR3 protein: CASSFTGLSSYNEQFF; J gene: TRBJ2-1; clone size: -; D gene: -; V gene: TRBV7-2
CDR3 DNA: TGTGCCAGCAGTGACCGGGACAGGGGCTTTAGAGAGCAGTACTTC; CDR3 protein: CASSDRDRGFREQYF; J gene: TRBJ2-7; clone size: -; D gene: TRBD1; V gene: TRBV6-6
CDR3 DNA: TGTGCCAGCAGCTTATCTAGCAGCTCCTATAATTCACCCCTCCACTTT; CDR3 protein: CASSLSSSSYNSPLHF; J gene: TRBJ1-6; clone size: -; D gene: -; V gene: TRBV5-5
CDR3 DNA: TGCGCCAGCAGCGAAAACTCGCCTAATGAAAAACTGTTTTTT; CDR3 protein: CASSENSPNEKLFF; J gene: TRBJ1-4; clone size: -; D gene: -; V gene: TRBV5-1
CDR3 DNA: TGCGCCAGCAGGAATAGTTTTACGGGTACTGGAAACACCATATATTTT; CDR3 protein: CASRNSFTGTGNTIYF; J gene: TRBJ1-3; clone size: few; D gene: -; V gene: TRBV5-1
CDR3 DNA: TGTGCCAGCAGCCAAGTCGGGGAGGTGTCAGGCACAGATACGCAGTATTTT; CDR3 protein: CASSQVGEVSGTDTQYF; J gene: TRBJ2-3; clone size: -; D gene: -; V gene: TRBV3-1/TRBV3-2
CDR3 DNA: TGTGCCAGCAGCCAGACACACCATGGCTACACCTTC; CDR3 protein: CASSQTHHGYTF; J gene: TRBJ1-2; clone size: -; D gene: -; V gene: TRBV12-3/TRBV12-4
CDR3 DNA: TGTGCCAGCAGTTCATGGACAGGGGAAAAACTGTTTTTT; CDR3 protein: CASSSWTGEKLFF; J gene: TRBJ1-4; clone size: -; D gene: TRBD1; V gene: TRBV27
CDR3 DNA: TGTGCCAGCAGCTATTATGGCTACACCTTC; CDR3 protein: CASSYYGYTF; J gene: TRBJ1-2; clone size: -; D gene: -; V gene: TRBV3-1/TRBV3-2
CDR3 DNA: TGTGCCAGCAGGACTACTGGGGCCAACGTCCTGACTTTC; CDR3 protein: CASRTTGANVLTF; J gene: TRBJ2-6; clone size: -; D gene: -; V gene: TRBV5-8
CDR3 DNA: TGCGCCAGCAGCTTGGCCCCGGGACAGGGGTACGAGCAGTACTTC; CDR3 protein: CASSLAPGQGYEQYF; J gene: TRBJ2-7; clone size: -; D gene: TRBD1; V gene: TRBV5-1
CDR3 DNA: TGTGCCAGCAGCTCGAGGGAGGGGCACACTGAAGCTTTCTTT; CDR3 protein: CASSSREGHTEAFF; J gene: TRBJ1-1; clone size: -; D gene: -; V gene: TRBV7-9
CDR3 DNA: TGTGCCAGCAGTTATTCGGGTCGCGGTGGCTACACCTTC; CDR3 protein: CASSYSGRGGYTF; J gene: TRBJ1-2; clone size: -; D gene: -; V gene: TRBV6-2/TRBV6-3
CDR3 DNA: TGTGCCAGCAGTTACTATAGCCCCGACCGGGATTCACCCCTCCACTTT; CDR3 protein: CASSYYSPDRDSPLHF; J gene: TRBJ1-6; clone size: -; D gene: -; V gene: TRBV6-5
CDR3 DNA: TGCGCCAGCAGCGCCCGGACAAAAAACACTGAAGCTTTCTTT; CDR3 protein: CASSARTKNTEAFF; J gene: TRBJ1-1; clone size: -; D gene: -; V gene: TRBV5-1
CDR3 DNA: TGTGCCAGCAGCCTGACTAGCGAGGCCCCGGATACGCAGTATTTT; CDR3 protein: CASSLTSEAPDTQYF; J gene: TRBJ2-3; clone size: once; D gene: TRBD2; V gene: TRBV9
CDR3 DNA: TGCGCCAGCAGCCAAAGCCTGACAGACGATCTGGGCTACACCTTC; CDR3 protein: CASSQSLTDDLGYTF; J gene: TRBJ1-2; clone size: -; D gene: -; V gene: TRBV4-1
CDR3 DNA: TGCGCCAGCAGCCAAGATTTGGAGGTCCATACGCAGTATTTT; CDR3 protein: CASSQDLEVHTQYF; J gene: TRBJ2-3; clone size: -; D gene: -; V gene: TRBV4-3
CDR3 DNA: TGTGCCACCAGAGCAGAGGGACTAGCGGGGAATACGCAGTATTTT; CDR3 protein: CATRAEGLAGNTQYF; J gene: TRBJ2-3; clone size: -; D gene: TRBD2; V gene: TRBV15
CDR3 DNA: TGTGCCAGCAGCGCGCAAGACAGGGCATACACTGAAGCTTTCTTT; CDR3 protein: CASSAQDRAYTEAFF; J gene: TRBJ1-1; clone size: -; D gene: TRBD1; V gene: TRBV5-6
CDR3 DNA: TGTGCCAGCAGCGTGGGGACAGGGGTTTTGTCCACTGAAGCTTTCTTT; CDR3 protein: CASSVGTGVLSTEAFF; J gene: TRBJ1-1; clone size: -; D gene: TRBD1; V gene: TRBV9
CDR3 DNA: TGTGCCAGCAGCCTTACAGCGGGGGGGCTTGATACGCAGTATTTT; CDR3 protein: CASSLTAGGLDTQYF; J gene: TRBJ2-3; clone size: -; D gene: TRBD2; V gene: TRBV9
CDR3 DNA: TGTGCCAGCAGCTTGGGTGGGGCCCCCTACAATGAGCAGTTCTTC; CDR3 protein: CASSLGGAPYNEQFF; J gene: TRBJ2-1; clone size: -; D gene: -; V gene: TRBV5-6
CDR3 DNA: TGTGCCAGCAGCGCGGTACAGGGATGGAATCAGCCCCAGCATTTT; CDR3 protein: CASSAVQGWNQPQHF; J gene: TRBJ1-5; clone size: few; D gene: -; V gene: TRBV2
CDR3 DNA: TGTGCCACCAGCAGAGTATTTAGGGGGAAGCTAAACACTGAAGCTTTCTTT; CDR3 protein: CATSRVFRGKLNTEAFF; J gene: TRBJ1-1; clone size: -; D gene: -; V gene: TRBV15
CDR3 DNA: TGTGCCAGCAGTAAGACAGGCCAAGAGACCCAGTACTTC; CDR3 protein: CASSKTGQETQYF; J gene: TRBJ2-5; clone size: -; D gene: -; V gene: TRBV6-6
CDR3 DNA: TGTGCCTGGAGTATCGGGGGTAGCTCCTACGAGCAGTACTTC; CDR3 protein: CAWSIGGSSYEQYF; J gene: TRBJ2-7; clone size: -; D gene: -; V gene: TRBV30
CDR3 DNA: TGTGCCAGCAGCATCACAGGGTGCACTGAAGCTTTCTTT; CDR3 protein: CASSITGCTEAFF; J gene: TRBJ1-1; clone size: -; D gene: -; V gene: TRBV21-1
CDR3 DNA: TGTGCCAGTAGACAGTTCTATGGCTACACCTTC; CDR3 protein: CASRQFYGYTF; J gene: TRBJ1-2; clone size: -; D gene: -; V gene: TRBV19
CDR3 DNA: TGTGCCAGCAGTTGGGGGGGGGCTGGTGAGCAGTTCTTC; CDR3 protein: CASSWGGAGEQFF; J gene: TRBJ2-1; clone size: -; D gene: -; V gene: TRBV27
CDR3 DNA: TGTGCCAGCAGCCCTGCGGGGACAGGGGTCCGGCAGGCCGGGGAGCTGTTTTTT; CDR3 protein: CASSPAGTGVRQAGELFF; J gene: TRBJ2-2; clone size: -; D gene: TRBD1; V gene: TRBV14
CDR3 DNA: TGTGCCAGTAGTCCTCTAAGCCAGAGACAGGGAAGGTACACCGGGGAGCTGTTTTTT; CDR3 protein: CASSPLSQRQGRYTGELFF; J gene: TRBJ2-2; clone size: -; D gene: TRBD1; V gene: TRBV19
CDR3 DNA: TGTGCCAGCTCACCGGGACAGGGGAGATACAATGAGCAGTTCTTC; CDR3 protein: CASSPGQGRYNEQFF; J gene: TRBJ2-1; clone size: -; D gene: TRBD1; V gene: TRBV18
CDR3 DNA: TGTGCCAGCAGCTTATATCTCGGACCGACAGGTAACTATGGCTACACCTTC; CDR3 protein: CASSLYLGPTGNYGYTF; J gene: TRBJ1-2; clone size: -; D gene: -; V gene: TRBV11-2
CDR3 DNA: TGTGCTAGCAGCTTAGCCCCTCTCTACGAGCAGTACTTC; CDR3 protein: CASSLAPLYEQYF; J gene: TRBJ2-7; clone size: -; D gene: -; V gene: TRBV7-9
CDR3 DNA: TGTGCCTGTAGCACAGGGAGCAGGGGTCAGCCCCAGCATTTT; CDR3 protein: CACSTGSRGQPQHF; J gene: TRBJ1-5; clone size: -; D gene: -; V gene: TRBV30
CDR3 DNA: TGTGCCAGCGCCCCAGGGGGCACTGAAGCTTTCTTT; CDR3 protein: CASAPGGTEAFF; J gene: TRBJ1-1; clone size: -; D gene: TRBD1; V gene: TRBV19
CDR3 DNA: TGTGCCAGCAGCCAAGCCCAAGACAGGGGGCCCCATCAGCCCCAGCATTTT; CDR3 protein: CASSQAQDRGPHQPQHF; J gene: TRBJ1-5; clone size: -; D gene: TRBD1; V gene: TRBV3-1/TRBV3-2
CDR3 DNA: TGCAGCGTAGAGAGCGGGGTAGGGAACGAGCAGTACTTC; CDR3 protein: CSVESGVGNEQYF; J gene: TRBJ2-7; clone size: -; D gene: TRBD2; V gene: TRBV29-1
CDR3 DNA: TGTGCCAGCAGCCAAGCGGGTGCCGGACAGGTGAACACCGGGGAGCTGTTTTTT; CDR3 protein: CASSQAGAGQVNTGELFF; J gene: TRBJ2-2; clone size: -; D gene: TRBD1; V gene: TRBV3-1/TRBV3-2
CDR3 DNA: TGTGCCAGCAGTGGTCGGGGGAGTCAGCCCCAGCATTTT; CDR3 protein: CASSGRGSQPQHF; J gene: TRBJ1-5; clone size: -; D gene: -; V gene: TRBV2
CDR3 DNA: TGTGCCAGCAGTATGGACAGGGGGAGGACAACTAATGAAAAACTGTTTTTT; CDR3 protein: CASSMDRGRTTNEKLFF; J gene: TRBJ1-4; clone size: -; D gene: TRBD1; V gene: TRBV2
CDR3 DNA: TGTGCCAGCAGCCCCCGAGGGAGGACCAACACTGAAGCTTTCTTT; CDR3 protein: CASSPRGRTNTEAFF; J gene: TRBJ1-1; clone size: -; D gene: -; V gene: TRBV7-2
CDR3 DNA: TGTGCCAGCAGGCGGGGGAGGAACACTGAAGCTTTCTTT; CDR3 protein: CASRRGRNTEAFF; J gene: TRBJ1-1; clone size: few; D gene: -; V gene: TRBV6-5
CDR3 DNA: TGCGCCAGCAGCCCGCTCGCAGGGGGGAATGAAAAACTGTTTTTT; CDR3 protein: CASSPLAGGNEKLFF; J gene: TRBJ1-4; clone size: -; D gene: TRBD1; V gene: TRBV4-3